This entry lists 14 T cell receptor beta chains sequenced from one sample in a study of T cells after yellow fever vaccination (dated by TCRdb to between 2017 and 2020). Library preparation used 5' RACE. TCRdb records Illumina HiSeq 2500 as the sequencer. TCRdb cleaned the public reads at Q25 with fastp, built clones with MiXCR and kept in-frame beta chains. One record per CDR3 amino acid sequence lists the most common genes and DNA. For this sample the table gives more than 350,000 distinct CDR3 sequences, of which roughly 11% were detected only once. The leading ten clones occupy roughly 18% of the sample. This specimen's treatment or condition label, interpreted: live attenuated yellow fever vaccine strain. Sequencing used PBMCs, obtained on the day of the first yellow fever vaccination. Receptor source: a young man who received the YFV17D yellow fever vaccine.

This clonotype was observed at least ten times. The chain couples TRBV5-6 to TRBJ1-2; D uncertain. The CDR3 spans 13 residues. V lost 0 bases to trimming and J lost 4 bases, with 7 bases between them. CDR1 and CDR2 from the germline V gene are SGHDT and YYEEEE. CDR3 bases: TGTGCCAGCAGCTTGGGCAGCAGCTATGGCTACACCTTC. Protein: CASSLGSSYGYTF. Full variable domain (outside the CDR3, taken from reference TRBV5-6 and TRBJ1-2): DAGVTQSPTHLIKTRGQQVTLRCSPKSGHDTVSWYQQALGQGPQFIFQYYEEEERQRGNFPDRFSGHQFPNYSSELNVNALLLGDSALYLCASSLGSSYGYTFGSGTRLTVV.

With respect to this clonotype: A read error may produce the germline difference seen at one junction end. The rearrangement uses TRBV5-4 and TRBJ2-7; D call uncertain. CDR3 length: 13 amino acids. CDR1 is SGHNT, CDR2 YYREEE, per germline (reference sequence). The CDR3 here is CSSSLQRAVEQYF. In nucleotides, the CDR3 is TGTTCCAGCAGCTTGCAAAGGGCCGTCGAGCAGTACTTC.

The V gene is TRBV7-8, the J gene TRBJ2-5; no definite D call. From germline, CDR1 is SGHVS and CDR2 FQNEAQ. V gave up 6 bases and J gave up 4 bases, with 9 bases separating them. CDR3 length: 12 residues. CDR3 bases: TGTGCCAGCAGTCAAGGGCCAGAGACCCAGTACTTC. Protein product: CASSQGPETQYF.

This clonotype was counted a few times. The rearrangement uses TRBV5-1 and TRBJ2-1; 7 bases line up with TRBD2. Trimming cost V 0 bases and J 15 bases; bases outside gene matches: 9. Germline CDR1 reads SGHRS; CDR2 reads YFSETQ. The CDR3 runs to 13 residues. This CDR3 reads CASSLELSGGRFF. CDR3 DNA sequence: TGCGCCAGCAGCTTGGAGTTATCGGGGGGTAGGTTCTTC.

The CDR3, as DNA: TGCGCCAGCTTTCCCCCGGGACAGGGGAACGAACTGTTTTTT. Translating gives CASFPPGQGNELFF. V and J are TRBV10-2 and TRBJ1-4; the match to TRBD1 covers 10 bases. The CDR3 extends over 14 amino acids. The germline V gene encodes CDR1 WSHSY and CDR2 SAAADI. V was pared by 8 bases and J by 12 bases, with 12 bases of the junction left unmatched.

The CDR3 DNA follows: TGTGCCAGTAGTTTCTCGGCGGGATACGAGCAGTACTTC. This codes for CASSFSAGYEQYF. The gene calls are TRBV19 and TRBJ2-7, with TRBD2 as a possible D gene (6 bases). The V gene lost 5 bases and the J gene lost 4 bases, with 12 bases spanning the gap. This CDR3 has 13 residues. Germline CDR1 LNHDA, CDR2 SQIVND (reference sequence).

This clonotype came up a few times. J is TRBJ2-5 and V is TRBV7-9; D remains ambiguous. The germline V gene encodes CDR1 SEHNR and CDR2 FQNEAQ (reference sequence). The CDR3 loop spans 13 amino acids. Trimming pared 4 bases from V and 2 bases from J, leaving 8 bases between. CDR3 sequence (DNA): TGTGCCAGCAGCTGGTCCGAGCAAGAGACCCAGTACTTC. It encodes CASSWSEQETQYF.

This clonotype came up a few times. The V gene is TRBV4-3, the J gene TRBJ2-5; 10 nucleotides agree with TRBD2. With V trimmed by 0 bases and J by 3 bases, 10 bases remained unmatched. From germline, CDR1 is LGHNA and CDR2 YSLEER. The CDR3 sequence is 18 residues long. CDR3 coding DNA: TGCGCCAGCAGCCAAGATGGTTTTGGGCTAGCGGGGGAAGAGACCCAGTACTTC. The encoded protein is CASSQDGFGLAGEETQYF.

This clonotype was observed a few times. The chain combines TRBV6-4 with TRBJ2-7; no clear D gene. Germline CDR1 reads MRHNA; CDR2 reads SNTAGT. The V gene lost 2 bases and the J gene lost 4 bases, with 6 bases spanning the gap. The CDR3 has 12 amino acids. The CDR3 reads CASSDGEYEQYV. In DNA form, the CDR3 reads TGTGCCAGCAGTGACGGGGAATACGAGCAGTACGTC.

This clonotype was seen a few times. The chain uses TRBV27 and TRBJ1-2; 7 bases are a match to TRBD1. J lost 3 bases, V lost 10 bases, and 14 bases had no gene match. The CDR3 is made up of 15 amino acids. Germline CDR1 is MNHEY and CDR2 is SMNVEV (reference sequence). The CDR3 sequence: CATLPREGAYYGYTF. CDR3 in DNA: TGTGCCACCCTCCCGCGGGAGGGGGCGTACTATGGCTACACCTTC.

This clonotype was observed a handful of times. V and J are TRBV5-4 and TRBJ2-2, with D tentatively TRBD1 (6 bases). Trimming took off 4 bases at V and 5 bases at J, with 12 bases between the two ends. The germline gives CDR1 SGHNT, CDR2 YYREEE (reference sequence). The length of the CDR3 is 14 residues. In nucleotides, the CDR3 is TGTGCCAGCAGCCAGGGACAAGATACCGGGGAGCTGTTTTTT. Translating it yields CASSQGQDTGELFF.

The chain is built from TRBV7-9 and TRBJ1-6; D gene unclear. V lost 1 base, J lost 8 bases, and 9 bases lay in between. Germline-derived CDR1 and CDR2 are SEHNR and FQNEAQ (reference sequence). CDR3 size: 14 residues. The CDR3 DNA sequence: TGTGCCAGCAGCTTAGTAGATGGGGATTCACCCCTCCACTTT. Its protein product is CASSLVDGDSPLHF. Full variable domain (rest looked up from reference TRBV7-9 and TRBJ1-6): DTGVSQNPRHKITKRGQNVTFRCDPISEHNRLYWYRQTLGQGPEFLTYFQNEAQLEKSRLLSDRFSAERPKGSFSTLEIQRTEQGDSAMYLCASSLVDGDSPLHFGNGTRLTVT.

V is TRBV5-1 and J is TRBJ2-1, with 8 nucleotides matching TRBD1. V shed 3 bases, J shed 5 bases, and the junction held 4 bases outside the gene matches. Germline values: CDR1 SGHRS, CDR2 YFSETQ. This CDR3 is 14 amino acids long. For the CDR3, the DNA is TGCGCCAGCAGCTCCGGGACAGGAAACAATGAGCAGTTCTTC. It encodes CASSSGTGNNEQFF. Full variable domain (outside the CDR3, taken from reference TRBV5-1 and TRBJ2-1): KAGVTQTPRYLIKTRGQQVTLSCSPISGHRSVSWYQQTPGQGLQFLFEYFSETQRNKGNFPGRFSGRQFSNSRSEMNVSTLELGDSALYLCASSSGTGNNEQFFGPGTRLTVL.

The CDR3 reads CASSPTSSAAGQETQYF. The CDR3, as DNA: TGCGCCAGCAGCCCTACGTCCTCGGCGGCGGGCCAAGAGACCCAGTACTTC. This chain links TRBV4-1 with TRBJ2-5; maybe TRBD2 (5 bases). Germline V CDR1 and CDR2: MGHRA, YSYEKL. The CDR3 sequence is 17 residues long. Trimming cost V 4 bases and J 1 base, with 19 bases left between them.